This T cell receptor beta chain is drawn from a study of T cell responses to AZD1222 COVID-19 vaccine. The germline gives CDR1 MDHEN, CDR2 SYDVKM. Trimming removed 2 bases at V and 2 bases at J, with 3 bases between. This CDR3 contains 13 residues. Clones were read by immunoSEQ multiplex PCR, and TCRdb kept only the in-frame ones, dropping some. The sample lists more than 95,000 clones, approximately 90% seen once, with over 6.5% in the top ten. Points from the study as a whole: Across spike, vaccine-associated CD4 TCRs were found, dominant at 160-218 and 743-854. Spike-specific TCR depth and breadth grew after two AZD1222 doses.

Comment on this clone: The antigen remains unidentified.

The chain has TRBV28 and TRBJ2-2, with D uncertain. This clonotype was obtained from an adult in good health. The sequences come from peripheral blood, collected on day 0 of AZD1222 vaccination. The CDR3 DNA reads TGTGCCAGCAGTTTAAGTAACACCGGGGAGCTGTTTTTT. Residues: CASSLSNTGELFF. The full variable domain, in which reference TRBV28 and TRBJ2-2 provide the parts outside the CDR3, is DVKVTQSSRYLVKRTGEKVFLECVQDMDHENMFWYRQDPGLGLRLIYFSYDVKMKEKGDIPEGYSVSREKKERFSLILESASTNQTSMYLCASSLSNTGELFFGEGSRLTVL.